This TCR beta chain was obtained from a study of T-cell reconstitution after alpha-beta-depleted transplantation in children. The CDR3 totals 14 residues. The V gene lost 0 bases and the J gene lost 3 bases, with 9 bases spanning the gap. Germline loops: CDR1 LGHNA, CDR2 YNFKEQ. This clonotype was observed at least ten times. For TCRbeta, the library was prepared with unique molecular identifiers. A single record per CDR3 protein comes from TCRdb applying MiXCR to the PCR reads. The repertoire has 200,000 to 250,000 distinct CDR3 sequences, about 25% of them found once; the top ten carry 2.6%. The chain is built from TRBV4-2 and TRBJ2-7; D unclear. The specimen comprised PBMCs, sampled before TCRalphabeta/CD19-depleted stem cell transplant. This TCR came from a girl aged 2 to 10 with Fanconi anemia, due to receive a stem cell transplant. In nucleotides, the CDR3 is TGTGCCAGCAGCCAAGACGGGCGGATCTACGAGCAGTACTTC. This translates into CASSQDGRIYEQYF.